One sample yielded the 13 T cell receptor beta chains listed below, sequenced in a study of T cells in Graves' hyperthyroidism and ophthalmopathy. TCR beta CDR3 sequences were amplified from RNA transcripts. TCR CDR3 underwent first-round RT-PCR with the HTBI primer set. Each CDR3 protein is one row after TCRdb ran MiXCR on the multiplex PCR reads. Of approximately 420,000 distinct CDR3 sequences in the sample, about 16% are singletons; the top ten hold approximately 29%. What was sequenced was blood. The receptors were sampled from a woman aged 30 to 39 with Graves' hyperthyroidism.

This clonotype was seen ten or more times. V and J are TRBV28 and TRBJ2-2, with TRBD2 matching 10 bases. The CDR3 spans 18 residues. V lost 1 base, J lost 4 bases, and 9 bases stayed unmatched. Germline CDR1 is MDHEN and CDR2 is SYDVKM. Here the CDR3 reads CASSLSPRLAGVTGELFF. Here the CDR3 DNA reads TGTGCCAGCAGTTTATCCCCGAGGCTAGCGGGAGTCACCGGGGAGCTGTTTTTT.

Comment on this clonotype: A read error may be the cause here, since a much bigger clone is one base away. The chain uses TRBV28 and TRBJ2-3, with TRBD2 matching 9 bases. CDR1 MDHEN and CDR2 SYDVKM come from the germline V gene. CDR3 size: 15 residues. In DNA, the CDR3 is TGTGCCGGCAGGCTAGCGGGACTAAGCACAGATACGCAGTATTTT. Translation gives CAGRLAGLSTDTQYF.

This clonotype was recorded at least ten times. The junction departs from the called germline gene at one end, perhaps through a read error. The J gene is TRBJ2-1, the V gene TRBV7-7, with 13 bases identical to TRBD2. This CDR3 comprises 16 residues. The germline V gene encodes CDR1 SSHAT and CDR2 FNYEAQ (reference sequence). The CDR3 protein is CASSLGTSGNYNEQFF. The CDR3, as DNA: TGTGCTAGCAGCCTGGGGACTAGCGGGAATTACAATGAGCAGTTCTTC.

This clonotype was recorded at least ten times. The J gene is TRBJ2-1, the V gene TRBV2, with no clear D. Trimming stripped 7 bases from V and 8 bases from J, with 15 bases between. This CDR3 has 13 residues. Germline V gives CDR1 SNHLY, CDR2 FYNNEI. CDR3 DNA sequence: TGTGCCAGCAAGGGTCAGGTTTTCGATGAGCAGTTCTTC. This codes for CASKGQVFDEQFF.

This clonotype was seen many times. V and J are TRBV18 and TRBJ1-5, with D uncertain. This CDR3 is built from 15 residues. CDR1 is KGHSH, CDR2 LQKENI, per germline. V was cut by 2 bases and J by 6 bases, with 14 bases left in between. This CDR3 is CASSPGAGGGQPQHF. For the CDR3, the DNA is TGTGCCAGCTCACCAGGTGCAGGCGGAGGTCAGCCCCAGCATTTT.

The V call is TRBV27, the J call TRBJ2-7; 11 bases align to TRBD2. Germline CDR1 reads MNHEY; CDR2 reads SMNVEV (reference sequence). V lost 3 bases, J lost 6 bases, and 7 bases stayed unmatched. The CDR3 has 15 residues. In DNA form, the CDR3 reads TGTGCCAGCAGTTTGGACTCTAGCGGGAGGCCCGAGCAGTACTTC. This sequence encodes CASSLDSSGRPEQYF.

In this sample, this clonotype turned up a few times. The chain joins TRBV7-2 to TRBJ2-5, with 9 bases that match TRBD2. Germline V lookup: CDR1 SGHTA, CDR2 FQGNSA. V shed 8 bases and J 7 bases; nucleotides not matched to a gene: 11. There are 14 residues in the CDR3. In nucleotides, the CDR3 is TGTGCCAGCTCCCCTAGCGGGACCGACGTGACCCAGTACTTC. It encodes CASSPSGTDVTQYF.

This clonotype was seen repeatedly, ten times or more. The CDR3 nucleotides read TGCAGTGCTAGAGCCTGGGAGAGCTCCTACAATGAGCAGTTCTTC. Translation gives CSARAWESSYNEQFF. This chain uses TRBV20-1 with TRBJ2-1, with a weak D call TRBD2 (5 bases). The V end lost 1 base, the J end lost 0 bases, and 10 bases lay between the germline ends. Germline values: CDR1 DFQATT, CDR2 SNEGSKA (reference sequence). CDR3 length: 15 residues.

In its sample, this clonotype was seen many times. The J gene is TRBJ2-3, the V gene TRBV2; possibly TRBD1 for D (5 bases). V gave up 7 bases and J gave up 6 bases, with 8 bases separating them. CDR1 SNHLY and CDR2 FYNNEI come from the germline V gene. The CDR3 is made up of 11 amino acids. Written as DNA, the CDR3 is TGTGCCAGCAAAAAGGGGGATACGCAGTATTTT. Its protein is CASKKGDTQYF.

This clonotype was detected only once. A much larger clone lies a single base off, so this may be a read error. V is TRBV7-9 and J is TRBJ2-7; 13 bases fit TRBD2. With V trimmed by 1 base and J by 7 bases, 7 bases remained unmatched. The CDR3 is 16 residues long. The germline V gene has CDR1 SEHNR and CDR2 FQNEAQ (reference sequence). In DNA, the CDR3 is TGTGCCAGCAGCTTAGAGGGGACTAGCGGGATACGGGAGCAGTACTTC. Translating gives CASSLEGTSGIREQYF.

This clonotype was observed a handful of times. The CDR3 sequence is CASRNAGGLTQYF. DNA of the CDR3: TGTGCCAGCAGGAACGCAGGGGGCCTCACGCAGTATTTT. The rearrangement links TRBV5-4 to TRBJ2-3; 8 bases align to TRBD1. V was pared by 5 bases and J by 9 bases, with 8 bases of the junction left unmatched. Germline V gene sequence: CDR1 SGHNT, CDR2 YYREEE (reference sequence). The CDR3 consists of 13 residues.

This clonotype was seen repeatedly, ten times or more. This chain connects TRBV3-1 to TRBJ2-1; TRBD2 aligns across 7 bases. The ends lost 1 base at V and 4 bases at J; junction bases unmatched: 4. CDR1 and CDR2 (germline): LGHDT, YNNKEL (reference sequence). The CDR3 runs to 15 residues. The CDR3, as DNA: TGTGCCAGCAGCCAAGTACGAGCGGGATACAATGAGCAGTTCTTC. It encodes CASSQVRAGYNEQFF.

This clonotype was observed a handful of times. The chain carries TRBV27 and TRBJ1-5; no clear D. The CDR3 length is 15 residues. The V end was cut by 2 bases, the J end by 0 bases, with 8 bases between. Germline V lookup: CDR1 MNHEY, CDR2 SMNVEV (reference sequence). CDR3 DNA sequence: TGTGCCAGCAGTTTAACGGTTTATAGCAATCAGCCCCAGCATTTT. Translated, it gives CASSLTVYSNQPQHF.